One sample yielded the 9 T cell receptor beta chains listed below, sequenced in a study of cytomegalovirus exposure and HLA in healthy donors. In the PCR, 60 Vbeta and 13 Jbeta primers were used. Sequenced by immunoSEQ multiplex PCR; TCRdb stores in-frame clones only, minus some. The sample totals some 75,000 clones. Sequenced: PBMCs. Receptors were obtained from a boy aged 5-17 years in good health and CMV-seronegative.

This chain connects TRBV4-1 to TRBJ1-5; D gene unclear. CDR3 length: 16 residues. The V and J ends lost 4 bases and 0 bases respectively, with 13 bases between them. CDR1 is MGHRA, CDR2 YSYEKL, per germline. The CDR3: CASSPSVLISNQPQHF. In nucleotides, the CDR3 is TGCGCCAGCAGCCCCTCTGTCCTTATTAGCAATCAGCCCCAGCATTTT.

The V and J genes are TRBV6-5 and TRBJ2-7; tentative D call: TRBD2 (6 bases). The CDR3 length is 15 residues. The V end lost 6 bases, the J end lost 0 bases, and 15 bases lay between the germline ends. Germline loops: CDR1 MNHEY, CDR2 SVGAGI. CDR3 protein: CASRLGTGDSYEQYF. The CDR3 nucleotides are TGTGCCAGCAGACTGGGGACGGGGGACTCCTACGAGCAGTACTTC.

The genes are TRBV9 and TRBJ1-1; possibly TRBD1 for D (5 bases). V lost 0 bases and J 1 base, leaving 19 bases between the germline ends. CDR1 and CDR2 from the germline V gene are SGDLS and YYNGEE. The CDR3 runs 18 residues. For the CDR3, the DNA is TGTGCCAGCAGCGTAGGACGGGATGGGGGGACCCCGAACACTGAAGCTTTCTTT. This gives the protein CASSVGRDGGTPNTEAFF.

The CDR3: CASSIGQGRTEAFF. The CDR3 DNA sequence: TGTGCCAGTAGTATCGGACAGGGGAGGACTGAAGCTTTCTTT. The gene calls are TRBV19 and TRBJ1-1, with 9 bases aligning to TRBD1. The V and J ends lost 3 bases and 5 bases, in that order; junction bases with no gene match: 4. The germline V gene has CDR1 LNHDA and CDR2 SQIVND (reference sequence). This CDR3 region has 14 residues.

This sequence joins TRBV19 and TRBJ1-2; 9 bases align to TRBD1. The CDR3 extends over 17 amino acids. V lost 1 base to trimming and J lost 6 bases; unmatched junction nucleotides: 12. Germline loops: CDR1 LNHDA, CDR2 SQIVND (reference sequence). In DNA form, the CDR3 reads TGTGCCAGTAGTATAGCGGGGACAGGGCCGCTGGTAGATGGCTACACCTTC. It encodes CASSIAGTGPLVDGYTF.

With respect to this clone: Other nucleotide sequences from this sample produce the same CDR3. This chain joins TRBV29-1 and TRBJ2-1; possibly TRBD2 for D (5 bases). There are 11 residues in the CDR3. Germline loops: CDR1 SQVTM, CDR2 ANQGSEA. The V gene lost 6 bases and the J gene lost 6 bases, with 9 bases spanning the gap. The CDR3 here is CSVPGSNEQFF. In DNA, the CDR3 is TGCAGCGTCCCGGGATCCAATGAGCAGTTCTTC.

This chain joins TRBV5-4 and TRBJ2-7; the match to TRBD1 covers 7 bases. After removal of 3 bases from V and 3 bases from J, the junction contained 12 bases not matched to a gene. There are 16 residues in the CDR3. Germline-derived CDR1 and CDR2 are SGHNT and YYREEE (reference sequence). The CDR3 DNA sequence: TGTGCCAGCAGCTCCGGACCCGGGACAGAGATCTACGAGCAGTACTTC. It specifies CASSSGPGTEIYEQYF.

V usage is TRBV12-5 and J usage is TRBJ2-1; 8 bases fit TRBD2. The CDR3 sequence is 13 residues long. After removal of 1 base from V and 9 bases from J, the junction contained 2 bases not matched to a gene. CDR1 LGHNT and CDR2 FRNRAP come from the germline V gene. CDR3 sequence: CASGLDGGAEQFF. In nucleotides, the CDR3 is TGTGCTAGTGGTTTGGACGGGGGGGCTGAGCAGTTCTTC.

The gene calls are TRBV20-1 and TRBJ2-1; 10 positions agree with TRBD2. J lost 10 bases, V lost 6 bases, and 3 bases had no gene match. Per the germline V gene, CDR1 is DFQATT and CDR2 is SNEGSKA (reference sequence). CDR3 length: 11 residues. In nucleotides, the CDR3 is TGCAGTGCGCGGACTAGCGGAGAGCAGTTCTTC. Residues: CSARTSGEQFF.